This T cell receptor beta chain was profiled in a study of blood T cell repertoires in COVID-19. V lost 5 bases and J 1 base, leaving 8 bases between the germline ends. Per germline, CDR1 MDHEN and CDR2 SYDVKM. The CDR3 has 13 amino acids. Clinical history reported by participants formed the basis on which cohorts were assigned. The data were produced by immunoSEQ multiplex PCR, yet TCRdb's version contains in-frame clones alone and is incomplete. This repertoire shows around 300,000 clones, around 90% found once; its top ten account for roughly 1.6%. The TCR sequence derives from a woman in her late teens or twenties with acute COVID-19. Sample: PBMCs or T cells enriched from blood (not recorded which). The chain links TRBV28 to TRBJ1-1; D gene unclear. CDR3 in amino acids: CASSATRNTEAFF. The DNA of the CDR3 is TGTGCCAGCAGTGCCACACGGAACACTGAAGCTTTCTTT.